The sample holds many counts of the clone carrying this TCR beta chain. TCRdb redid the calling of the RACE reads with MiXCR, one entry per CDR3 protein. The table lists about 380,000 distinct CDR3 sequences, approximately 4.4% of them singletons. Time point specified: patch test 1, 2 weeks after DPC sensitization. The treatment here: therapeutic diphenylcyclopropenone sensitization with weekly scalp DPC. People who gave samples had alopecia, were 18 to 70 years old, and were suitable for DPC. This entry belongs to a study of human T cells and chemical hapten exposure. This specimen was whole blood, taken in connection with sensitization to the hapten diphenylcyclopropenone (DPC). The TCR comes from a woman aged 50 to 60 with alopecia areata. Some clones in this sample may be carry-over from other donors' samples.

DNA of the CDR3: TGTGCCAGCAGCGAGACAGGGGTAGGATCACCCCTCCACTTT. Protein product: CASSETGVGSPLHF. The rearrangement uses TRBV7-9 and TRBJ1-6, with TRBD1 matching 8 bases. The CDR3 is 14 residues long. Germline lookup yields CDR1 SEHNR and CDR2 FQNEAQ (reference sequence). Germline trimming cut 5 bases from V and 10 bases from J; bases unmatched to any gene: 7.